The 26 T cell receptor beta chains listed next were all sequenced from one sample in a study of vaccination effects on CD4 cells after COVID-19. Only in-frame clones appear in the TCRdb table, and some are missing; sequencing was by immunoSEQ multiplex PCR. The sample lists tens of thousands of clones, roughly three quarters occurring once. These receptors are not linked to any known antigen. Before sequencing took place, the ViraFEST assay used viral peptide pools to expand antigen-specific CD4+ T cells. Culture lasted roughly 9 days before CD4+ T cell isolation. Each vaccine recipient was nucleocapsid antibody negative and had no prior SARS-CoV-2 infection. Specimen: CD4+ T cells from PBMCs cultured with HCoV-NL63 spike peptides, collected before COVID-19 vaccination. Receptors were obtained from a human donor who received a COVID-19 vaccine.

The V gene is TRBV9, the J gene TRBJ2-5; 14 nucleotides align to TRBD2. J was trimmed by 5 bases and V by 4 bases; bases with no gene match: 13. The length of the CDR3 is 18 residues. From germline, CDR1 is SGDLS and CDR2 YYNGEE. This chain's CDR3 is CASSPRGPGLAGEETQYF. CDR3 sequence (DNA): TGTGCCAGCAGCCCCCGGGGCCCGGGACTAGCGGGGGAGGAGACCCAGTACTTC.

The V and J genes are TRBV6-1 and TRBJ2-7, with a weak D call TRBD2 (7 bases). The CDR3 has 15 amino acids. The germline gives CDR1 MNHNS, CDR2 SASEGT. Between the trimmed V and J ends, which lost 2 bases and 0 bases, there was a span of 11 bases. The CDR3 sequence: CASSERGGSSYEQYV. CDR3 in DNA: TGTGCCAGCAGTGAAAGGGGGGGCAGCTCCTACGAGCAGTACGTC.

In this sample, this clone turned up a few times. The gene calls are TRBV24-1 and TRBJ2-2; TRBD1 matches 10 bases. Germline values: CDR1 KGHDR, CDR2 SFDVKD. The CDR3 is made up of 15 amino acids. Germline trimming cut 4 bases from V and 6 bases from J; bases unmatched to any gene: 4. The CDR3 sequence: CATSDPGQGPGELFF. The CDR3 DNA is TGTGCCACCAGTGACCCGGGACAGGGGCCCGGGGAGCTGTTTTTT.

The V gene is TRBV5-1, the J gene TRBJ1-2; no firm D call. Germline V gene lookup returns CDR1 SGHRS and CDR2 YFSETQ. Between the trimmed V and J ends, which lost 0 bases and 4 bases, there was a span of 7 bases. This CDR3 is built from 13 residues. CDR3 sequence reads: CASSLGGSYGYTF. The CDR3 DNA follows: TGCGCCAGCAGCTTGGGAGGTTCCTATGGCTACACCTTC.

The J gene is TRBJ1-3, the V gene TRBV13, with a tentative D call TRBD1 (5 bases). The CDR3 loop spans 17 amino acids. Germline CDR1 reads PRHDT; CDR2 reads FYEKMQ (reference sequence). The V and J ends lost 4 bases and 0 bases respectively, with 16 bases between them. CDR3 in amino acids: CASSSPIDRASGNTIYF. CDR3 sequence (DNA): TGTGCCAGCAGCTCCCCAATAGACAGAGCCTCTGGAAACACCATATATTTT.

In this sample, this clone turned up once. The rearrangement joins TRBV6-6 to TRBJ1-4; D remains ambiguous. The CDR3 is 16 amino acids. Deletions cut 0 bases from V and 6 bases from J, with 14 bases between. The V gene's germline CDR1 is MNHNY and CDR2 SVGAGI (reference sequence). For the CDR3, the DNA is TGTGCCAGCAGTTACTCGGCGGCGATACCGGATGAAAAACTGTTTTTT. It is translated as CASSYSAAIPDEKLFF.

The count of this clone is one. The chain couples TRBV30 to TRBJ2-1; D is unclear. Germline CDR1 and CDR2: GTSNPN and SVGIG (reference sequence). The V gene lost 1 base and the J gene lost 7 bases, with 8 bases spanning the gap. This CDR3 comprises 12 residues. CDR3 protein: CAWSETGNEQFF. In DNA form, the CDR3 reads TGTGCCTGGAGTGAGACCGGGAATGAGCAGTTCTTC.

This clone was seen more than once but under ten times. This chain connects TRBV6-6 to TRBJ1-1; no reliable D call. Deletions cut 6 bases from V and 1 base from J, with 12 bases between. The CDR3 length is 14 residues. Germline V gene sequence: CDR1 MNHNY, CDR2 SVGAGI (reference sequence). The CDR3 protein is CASRLNRANTEAFF. CDR3 nucleotides: TGTGCCAGCAGGCTGAACCGGGCGAACACTGAAGCTTTCTTT.

V and J are TRBV5-1 and TRBJ2-6, with a tentative D call TRBD1 (6 bases). The CDR3 totals 20 residues. V was pared by 2 bases and J by 1 base, with 22 bases between. Germline-derived CDR1 and CDR2 are SGHRS and YFSETQ. The CDR3 DNA sequence: TGCGCCAGCAGCTTAAACCCTGTGGGGCAGGGGTTTTCTGGGGCCAACGTCCTGACTTTC. This translates into CASSLNPVGQGFSGANVLTF.

The gene calls are TRBV14 and TRBJ1-1; D possibly corresponds to TRBD1 (5 bases). Germline CDR1 reads SGHDN; CDR2 reads FVKESK. The CDR3 consists of 14 residues. Trimming shortened V by 0 bases and J by 3 bases, and 8 bases separated the two germline ends. The CDR3 spells CASSQERGHTEAFF. The DNA of the CDR3 is TGTGCCAGCAGCCAAGAAAGGGGACACACTGAAGCTTTCTTT.

The J gene is TRBJ2-7, the V gene TRBV10-3; D tentatively fits TRBD1 or TRBD2 (5 bases each). This CDR3 region has 13 residues. Trimming shortened V by 7 bases and J by 3 bases, and 13 bases separated the two germline ends. Germline V gene lookup returns CDR1 ENHRY and CDR2 SYGVKD. This CDR3 reads CAITPGPHYEQYV. CDR3 in DNA: TGTGCCATCACCCCGGGACCTCACTACGAGCAGTACGTC.

This chain joins TRBV10-1 and TRBJ1-5; 8 bases are shared with TRBD1. Germline CDR1 and CDR2: WNHNN and SYGVQD (reference sequence). V dropped 9 bases and J dropped 3; count of bases not matched to a gene: 13. The CDR3 has 16 residues. As DNA, the CDR3 is TGCGCCAGAGTACAGGGGGGGACCTCTTCCAATCAGCCCCAGCATTTT. Its translation: CARVQGGTSSNQPQHF.

The chain couples TRBV5-8 to TRBJ1-5; D gene uncertain. Germline CDR1 SGHTS, CDR2 YDEGEE. Trimming removed 4 bases from V and 0 bases from J, with 8 bases in between. CDR3 size: 14 residues. The CDR3 loop reads CASSRFYSNQPQHF. Written as DNA, the CDR3 is TGTGCCAGCAGCCGATTTTATAGCAATCAGCCCCAGCATTTT.

This clone appeared a few times. The chain is built from TRBV11-2 and TRBJ1-6; TRBD1 matches 8 bases. CDR1 is SGHAT and CDR2 is FQNNGV in the germline V gene. The CDR3 totals 15 residues. The V and J ends lost 5 bases and 7 bases, in that order; junction bases with no gene match: 7. CDR3 nucleotides: TGTGCCAGCAGCCGTACTGGACAGGGCAATTCACCCCTCCACTTT. This gives the protein CASSRTGQGNSPLHF.

The rearrangement joins TRBV5-1 to TRBJ2-3; 9 nucleotides agree with TRBD2. CDR3 length equals 16 residues. V dropped 1 base and J dropped 3; count of bases not matched to a gene: 6. Germline CDR1 SGHRS, CDR2 YFSETQ. DNA of the CDR3: TGCGCCAGCAGCTTGAGGGCGGGGGGGCCGACAGATACGCAGTATTTT. This translates into CASSLRAGGPTDTQYF.

The rearrangement joins TRBV18 to TRBJ2-5, with 9 bases fitting TRBD2. The CDR3 length is 16 residues. Germline assignment: CDR1 KGHSH and CDR2 LQKENI. V shed 2 bases and J 7 bases; nucleotides not matched to a gene: 11. The CDR3 sequence: CASSPMKRGALGTQYF. CDR3 DNA sequence: TGTGCCAGCTCACCAATGAAGCGGGGGGCCCTCGGGACCCAGTACTTC.

The chain links TRBV12-3 or TRBV12-4 to TRBJ1-1; D is ambiguous. V was cut by 1 base and J by 7 bases, with 7 bases left in between. The CDR3 is 12 amino acids. CDR3 residues: CASSLVSSEAFF. In DNA, the CDR3 is TGTGCCAGCAGTTTAGTCAGTAGTGAAGCTTTCTTT.

This sequence joins TRBV15 and TRBJ2-5, with D tentatively TRBD1 (6 bases). This CDR3 region has 15 residues. Germline V gene sequence: CDR1 LNHNV, CDR2 YYDKDF (reference sequence). The germline V and J ends were trimmed by 5 bases and 0 bases, with 13 bases remaining between them. CDR3 nucleotides: TGTGCCACCAGCCGGGACATGGGATACCAAGAGACCCAGTACTTC. It codes for CATSRDMGYQETQYF.

This chain joins TRBV5-4 and TRBJ1-2, with a possible D match to TRBD1 (6 bases). Germline V gives CDR1 SGHNT, CDR2 YYREEE (reference sequence). V was shortened by 4 bases and J by 5 bases, with 15 bases between the two germline ends. The CDR3 is 14 amino acids. The DNA for the CDR3 is TGTGCCAGCAGCCGGGACATTCTAGGGTATGGCTACACCTTC. Translated, it gives CASSRDILGYGYTF.

Worth noting for this clone: Other nucleotide sequences in the sample specify the same CDR3. V usage is TRBV5-1 and J usage is TRBJ1-5; D perhaps matches TRBD1 (6 bases). The CDR3 contains 14 residues. With 0 bases removed from V and 7 bases from J, the gap between germline ends came to 11 bases. Germline CDR1 and CDR2: SGHRS and YFSETQ. The CDR3: CASSLEGGSQPQHF. The CDR3 DNA sequence: TGCGCCAGCAGCTTGGAGGGGGGGAGCCAGCCCCAGCATTTT.

The chain recombines TRBV7-8 with TRBJ2-3, with D uncertain. Per germline, CDR1 SGHVS and CDR2 FQNEAQ. The V end lost 1 base, the J end lost 2 bases, and 10 bases lay between the germline ends. The CDR3 totals 15 residues. CDR3 nucleotide sequence: TGTGCCAGCAGCTTAGACTTACCAGACACAGATACGCAGTATTTT. Its protein is CASSLDLPDTDTQYF.

This chain joins TRBV7-7 and TRBJ2-1, with D possibly being TRBD1 (6 bases). The CDR3 covers 15 residues. Germline loops: CDR1 SSHAT, CDR2 FNYEAQ (reference sequence). Trimming shortened V by 5 bases and J by 2 bases, and 13 bases separated the two germline ends. DNA of the CDR3: TGTGCCAGCAGCCCTTACAGGGTCGCCTACAATGAGCAGTTCTTC. Translated: CASSPYRVAYNEQFF.

V usage is TRBV27 and J usage is TRBJ2-7; 9 nucleotides line up with TRBD2. The germline V gene encodes CDR1 MNHEY and CDR2 SMNVEV (reference sequence). V trimming: 7 bases; J trimming: 0 bases; junction bases outside the gene matches: 13. There are 17 residues in the CDR3. This chain's CDR3 is CASIPRPSGTSSYEQYV. CDR3 DNA: TGTGCCAGCATCCCTAGGCCTAGCGGGACCAGCTCCTACGAGCAGTACGTC.

The CDR3 loop reads CASSLQGYEQYV. The CDR3 nucleotides read TGTGCCAGCAGCTTACAGGGATACGAGCAGTACGTC. The J gene is TRBJ2-7, the V gene TRBV5-4; D is possibly TRBD1 (6 bases). The length of the CDR3 is 12 residues. CDR1 is SGHNT and CDR2 is YYREEE in the germline V gene (reference sequence). The V end lost 2 bases, the J end lost 4 bases, and 7 bases lay between the germline ends.

The CDR3 sequence is CASSSPGVLFEQYV. In nucleotides, the CDR3 is TGTGCCAGCAGCTCCCCAGGGGTGCTTTTCGAGCAGTACGTC. The J gene is TRBJ2-7, the V gene TRBV7-9; possibly TRBD1 for D (6 bases). Trimming removed 4 bases from V and 6 bases from J, with 16 bases in between. The CDR3 has 14 residues. The germline V gene encodes CDR1 SEHNR and CDR2 FQNEAQ (reference sequence).

The chain employs TRBV24-1 and TRBJ2-3; 7 nucleotides line up with TRBD1. With V trimmed by 3 bases and J by 3 bases, 8 bases remained unmatched. This CDR3 is 16 amino acids long. CDR1 KGHDR and CDR2 SFDVKD come from the germline V gene. This CDR3 reads CATSDRGQDRTDTQYF. The CDR3 region has the DNA TGTGCCACCAGTGATCGCGGACAGGATAGAACAGATACGCAGTATTTT.